Listed here are 29 T cell receptor beta chains from one sample, sequenced in a study of T cell clonality in common variable immunodeficiency. This table comes from immunoSEQ multiplex PCR, and its TCRdb copy is limited to in-frame clones, with some not included. This table holds 45,000 to 70,000 clones with no singletons; the top ten claim approximately 5.5%. Sequencing used peripheral blood mononuclear cells. These TCRs come from a person aged 18 to 75 in good health.

The sample holds many counts of this clone. The CDR3 extends 3 residues past the end of the read, so its final part is completed from the germline J gene. The rearrangement uses TRBV2 and TRBJ1-5; D may be TRBD1 (6 bases). Germline V CDR1 and CDR2: SNHLY, FYNNEI. The CDR3 contains 16 residues. The germline V and J ends were trimmed by 6 bases and 1 base, with 16 bases remaining between them. CDR3 sequence reads: CASRRQEVLSNQPQHF. The part of the CDR3 DNA that was read is TGTGCCAGCAGGCGACAGGAGGTATTGAGCAATCAGCCC.

This clone appeared many times. Read data end 3 residues before the CDR3 end; the end is taken from the germline J gene. The chain recombines TRBV5-1 with TRBJ2-1, with 12 bases identical to TRBD2. Germline V lookup: CDR1 SGHRS, CDR2 YFSETQ. V was clipped by 0 bases and J by 8 bases; unmatched bases: 6. There are 16 residues in the CDR3. The covered CDR3 bases are TGCGCCAGCAGCTTGGCCGGACTAGCGGGAATCTATGAG. Protein sequence: CASSLAGLAGIYE. The entire CDR3 reads CASSLAGLAGIYEQFF.

In its sample, this clone was seen many times. The read halts 3 residues ahead of the CDR3 end, with the missing end drawn from the germline J gene. The chain has TRBV2 and TRBJ1-1, with 10 bases aligning to TRBD1. CDR3 size: 15 residues. Losses at the gene ends were 4 bases for V and 4 bases for J; bases not matched to a gene: 6. Germline CDR1 SNHLY, CDR2 FYNNEI. Incomplete CDR3 DNA: TGTGCCAGCAGTGGACAGGGGGCGCGGGGCACTGAA. Translation gives CASSGQGARGTE. The full CDR3 protein is CASSGQGARGTEAFF.

This clone was counted at least ten times. The read ends 3 residues early relative to the CDR3; the germline J gene fills the gap. V usage is TRBV20-1 and J usage is TRBJ2-5; a weak D match, TRBD1 (6 bases). The ends were cut back, 0 bases at V and 2 bases at J, with 10 bases in the middle. Germline lookup yields CDR1 DFQATT and CDR2 SNEGSKA (reference sequence). CDR3 length equals 14 residues. The chain's CDR3 is CSARDSRGQETQYF. Partial CDR3 DNA: TGCAGTGCTAGAGATTCGAGGGGGCAAGAGACC.

Many counts were recorded for this clone. The sequenced fragment ends 3 residues before the CDR3 boundary, so the rest is inferred from the germline J gene. The chain is built from TRBV13 and TRBJ2-3; perhaps TRBD1 as D (6 bases). V was shortened by 5 bases and J by 4 bases, with 10 bases between the two germline ends. Germline loops: CDR1 PRHDT, CDR2 FYEKMQ (reference sequence). This CDR3 has 13 amino acids. The part of the CDR3 DNA that was read is TGTGCCAGCAGCCCACAGGGTGCAGATACG. Translating it yields CASSPQGADT. The full CDR3 is CASSPQGADTQYF.

This clone was seen repeatedly, ten times or more. The read finishes 3 residues shy of the CDR3 end, and the germline J gene is used to complete it. The V and J genes are TRBV5-6 and TRBJ2-2; D possibly corresponds to TRBD2 (7 bases). The CDR3 spans 13 residues. CDR1 is SGHDT and CDR2 is YYEEEE in the germline V gene. Between the trimmed V and J ends, which lost 5 bases and 6 bases, there was a span of 11 bases. CDR3 DNA, as far as it was read: TGTGCCAGCAGTTGGGGGGGCCCCGGGGAG. Amino acids: CASSWGGPGE. The CDR3 in full is CASSWGGPGELFF.

This clone was seen ten or more times. The read comes to an end 3 residues before the CDR3 does, leaving the germline J gene to fill in the end. The chain carries TRBV30 and TRBJ1-5; D gene ambiguous. The CDR3 consists of 13 residues. CDR1 is GTSNPN, CDR2 SVGIG, per germline (reference sequence). Trimming removed 2 bases at V and 3 bases at J, with 8 bases between. The chain's CDR3 is CAWSSGFNQPQHF. The CDR3 bases that were read are TGTGCCTGGAGTAGCGGATTCAATCAGCCC.

The sample holds many counts of this clone. The sequenced part of the CDR3 DNA is TGTGCCAGTAGGAGCGGACAGGGTCCCTACGAG. Translated: CASRSGQGPYE. The whole CDR3 sequence reads CASRSGQGPYEQYF. The chain recombines TRBV19 with TRBJ2-7; 8 bases are shared with TRBD1. The sequenced fragment ends 3 residues before the CDR3 boundary, so the rest is inferred from the germline J gene. The CDR3 is 14 amino acids. CDR1 is LNHDA and CDR2 is SQIVND in the germline V gene (reference sequence). V shed 6 bases, J shed 2 bases, and the junction held 6 bases outside the gene matches.

This clone was counted a few times. The read comes to an end 3 residues before the CDR3 does, leaving the germline J gene to fill in the end. The rearrangement joins TRBV19 to TRBJ1-2; the D gene is possibly TRBD1 (5 bases). The CDR3 length is 12 residues. Germline V gene sequence: CDR1 LNHDA, CDR2 SQIVND (reference sequence). V lost 5 bases, J lost 2 bases, and 6 bases lay in between. The CDR3 is CASSSGNYGYTF. The part of the CDR3 DNA that was read is TGTGCCAGTAGTTCAGGGAACTATGGC.

Ten or more counts support this clone. The read gets to within 3 residues of the CDR3 end, and the germline J gene fills in the rest. The V gene is TRBV5-1, the J gene TRBJ1-5; 9 bases are a match to TRBD1. Germline loops: CDR1 SGHRS, CDR2 YFSETQ. Trimming took 4 bases from V and 9 from J; bases not matched to a gene: 14. The CDR3 extends over 16 amino acids. CDR3: CASSPGTGPIQRPQHF. The CDR3 bases that were read are TGCGCCAGCAGCCCAGGGACAGGGCCAATTCAGCGGCCC.

This clone was found many times. With the read ending 3 residues before the CDR3 end, the germline J gene is used to fill in that end. The genes are TRBV20-1 and TRBJ2-1; TRBD2 aligns across 9 bases. Trimming took 6 bases from V and 4 from J; bases not matched to a gene: 10. CDR3 size: 15 residues. Germline V gene data show CDR1 as DFQATT and CDR2 as SNEGSKA (reference sequence). CDR3 region: CSAYPRAGGYNEQFF. The sequenced CDR3 bases are TGCAGTGCCTACCCCAGAGCGGGAGGATACAATGAG.

The table lists this clone with many counts. The observed sequence ends 3 residues before the CDR3 terminus, with the missing tail filled in from the germline J gene. This chain links TRBV6-4 with TRBJ2-1, with TRBD2 matching 7 bases. CDR3 length equals 14 residues. The V gene's germline CDR1 is MRHNA and CDR2 SNTAGT. The V segment lost 6 bases and the J segment 4 bases; nucleotides outside the gene matches: 6. CDR3 loop: CASSPGTTYNEQFF. Incomplete CDR3 DNA: TGTGCCAGCAGCCCCGGGACTACTTACAATGAG.

In its sample, this clone was seen many times. The DNA ends 3 residues before the CDR3 does, and the rest of the CDR3 is filled in from the germline J gene. The rearrangement links TRBV19 to TRBJ1-5, with D possibly being TRBD1 (5 bases). This CDR3 has 13 residues. V shed 7 bases and J shed 6 bases, with 13 bases lying between them. The germline CDR1 and CDR2 sequences are LNHDA and SQIVND (reference sequence). The CDR3 spells CASKGQSGQPQHF. Incomplete CDR3 DNA: TGTGCCAGTAAAGGACAATCGGGTCAGCCC. The variable domain in full, with the rest retrieved from reference TRBV19 and TRBJ1-5, is DGGITQSPKYLFRKEGQNVTLSCEQNLNHDAMYWYRQDPGQGLRLIYYSQIVNDFQKGDIAEGYSVSREKKESFPLTVTSAQKNPTAFYLCASKGQSGQPQHFGDGTRLSIL.

Many counts were recorded for this clone. The read ends 3 residues shy of where the CDR3 ends; the end is completed using the germline J gene. V is TRBV19 and J is TRBJ1-1; D call uncertain. Between the trimmed V and J ends, which lost 5 bases and 1 base, there was a span of 8 bases. Germline V gives CDR1 LNHDA, CDR2 SQIVND (reference sequence). The CDR3 has 13 amino acids. The CDR3 DNA, read in part, is TGTGCCAGTAGTCAGGTAGGGAACACTGAA. Encoded protein: CASSQVGNTE. The full CDR3 sequence reads CASSQVGNTEAFF.

The table lists this clone with many counts. The CDR3 end falls 3 residues outside the read, so it is completed with the germline J gene. The chain combines TRBV20-1 with TRBJ2-2, with TRBD2 identical over 13 bases. Unmatched junction bases numbered 3, after V lost 4 bases and J lost 4 bases. The CDR3 runs 15 residues. Germline lookup yields CDR1 DFQATT and CDR2 SNEGSKA (reference sequence). This CDR3 is CSAKGLAGITGELFF. CDR3 DNA, as far as it was read: TGCAGTGCTAAGGGACTAGCGGGGATCACCGGGGAG.

This clone was seen many times. The read ends 3 residues before the CDR3 terminus; that terminus is restored from the germline J gene. The chain has TRBV30 and TRBJ2-5; 12 nucleotides match TRBD2. Germline-derived CDR1 and CDR2 are GTSNPN and SVGIG (reference sequence). Trimming cost V 1 base and J 5 bases; bases outside gene matches: 14. This CDR3 contains 18 residues. CDR3 bases read: TGTGCCTGGAGTGCGACCCTTCTAGCGGGAGGGCCGAGGGAGACC. It encodes CAWSATLLAGGPRET. The CDR3 reads in full as CAWSATLLAGGPRETQYF.

In its sample, this clone was seen many times. The CDR3 end lies 3 residues beyond the end of the read and is filled in from the germline J gene. This chain joins TRBV20-1 and TRBJ2-5, with D possibly matching TRBD2 (5 bases). Germline V gene sequence: CDR1 DFQATT, CDR2 SNEGSKA (reference sequence). The ends were cut back, 1 base at V and 1 base at J, with 13 bases in the middle. This CDR3 contains 15 residues. The sequenced part of the CDR3 DNA is TGCAGTGCTAGAGTCATATCGGGGTCCCAAGAGACC. This encodes CSARVISGSQET. The CDR3 in its entirety is CSARVISGSQETQYF.

This clone was seen repeatedly, ten times or more. Read sequence stops 3 residues before the CDR3 end, and the germline J gene provides the missing end. The J gene is TRBJ1-2, the V gene TRBV28; 7 bases are shared with TRBD1. Germline trimming cut 2 bases from V and 4 bases from J; bases unmatched to any gene: 7. The CDR3 contains 15 residues. Looked up from germline, CDR1 is MDHEN and CDR2 is SYDVKM. The CDR3 sequence is CASSLLHRGGYGYTF. The CDR3 DNA, read in part, is TGTGCCAGCAGTTTACTTCACAGGGGAGGCTATGGC.

This clone was detected many times. The read ends 3 residues before the CDR3 terminus; that terminus is restored from the germline J gene. The chain couples TRBV19 to TRBJ1-5, with 9 bases fitting TRBD1. The V gene's germline CDR1 is LNHDA and CDR2 SQIVND (reference sequence). CDR3 length equals 15 residues. The V gene end was trimmed by 5 bases and the J gene end by 0 bases; junction bases not matched to a gene: 2. The covered CDR3 bases are TGTGCCAGTAGTGACAGGGGGGGTAGCAATCAGCCC. Translating it yields CASSDRGGSNQP. The whole CDR3 protein is CASSDRGGSNQPQHF.

This clone was found many times. The observed sequence ends 3 residues before the CDR3 terminus, with the missing tail filled in from the germline J gene. This chain connects TRBV18 to TRBJ1-4; D is perhaps TRBD1 (6 bases). Germline-derived CDR1 and CDR2 are KGHSH and LQKENI. Trimming shortened V by 3 bases and J by 8 bases, and 16 bases separated the two germline ends. The CDR3 length is 15 residues. CDR3 amino acids: CASSPSGTREEKLFF. The covered CDR3 bases are TGTGCCAGCTCACCCTCCGGGACACGGGAGGAAAAA.

This clone was recorded many times. The read gets to within 3 residues of the CDR3 end, and the germline J gene fills in the rest. The J gene is TRBJ2-7, the V gene TRBV20-1; 13 nucleotides line up with TRBD2. The ends lost 7 bases at V and 4 bases at J; junction bases unmatched: 4. Germline CDR1 and CDR2: DFQATT and SNEGSKA (reference sequence). This CDR3 comprises 13 residues. The sequenced CDR3 bases are TGCAGTGTTCGGACTAGCGGGAGTTACGAG. Translating gives CSVRTSGSYE. The full CDR3 sequence reads CSVRTSGSYEQYF.

At least ten counts were recorded for this clone. The CDR3 extends 3 residues past the end of the read, so its final part is completed from the germline J gene. This chain links TRBV7-6 with TRBJ2-1; 9 positions match TRBD1. The CDR3 extends over 15 amino acids. Germline V lookup: CDR1 SGHVS, CDR2 FNYEAQ. J gave up 7 bases and V 5 bases, and 9 bases lay outside the gene matches. Incomplete CDR3 DNA: TGTGCCAGCAGCGCAGGACAGGGGTGGTGGAATGAG. Translated: CASSAGQGWWNE. The complete CDR3 reads CASSAGQGWWNEQFF.

This clone was counted ten times or more. With the read ending 3 residues before the CDR3 end, the germline J gene is used to fill in that end. The rearrangement joins TRBV20-1 to TRBJ2-7; 11 nucleotides match TRBD2. The CDR3 runs 15 residues. Germline CDR1 reads DFQATT; CDR2 reads SNEGSKA (reference sequence). With V trimmed by 6 bases and J by 6 bases, 13 bases remained unmatched. CDR3 amino acids: CSAPPLAGGPVEQYF. The CDR3 DNA, read in part, is TGCAGTGCCCCACCCTTAGCGGGAGGGCCCGTCGAG.

This clone was recorded at least ten times. Read coverage stops 3 residues before the CDR3 terminus; the germline J gene supplies the remainder. The chain has TRBV30 and TRBJ2-7; TRBD2 agrees at 8 bases. This CDR3 has 19 amino acids. The germline V gene has CDR1 GTSNPN and CDR2 SVGIG (reference sequence). V lost 1 base and J lost 0; bases outside the gene matches: 17. Partial CDR3 DNA: TGTGCCTGGAGTGCGGGGGGGCTCGGGTCACAAGTTAACTCCTACGAG. This sequence encodes CAWSAGGLGSQVNSYE. The CDR3 as a whole reads CAWSAGGLGSQVNSYEQYF.

This clone was detected ten times or more. At one end, the junction sequence differs from germline, possibly due to a read error. The read ends 3 residues early relative to the CDR3; the germline J gene fills the gap. V usage is TRBV4-2 and J usage is TRBJ2-3; D remains unclear. Looked up from germline, CDR1 is LGHNA and CDR2 is YNFKEQ. The CDR3 totals 14 residues. The covered CDR3 bases are TGCGCCAGCAGCCAAGATTCCGTCGCAGATACG. The encoded protein is CASSQDSVADT. The entire CDR3 is CASSQDSVADTQYF.

This clone came up many times. The CDR3 end falls 3 residues outside the read, so it is completed with the germline J gene. The V gene is TRBV27, the J gene TRBJ2-1; TRBD2 matches at 8 bases. Trimming took 6 bases from V and 2 from J; bases not matched to a gene: 6. Germline values: CDR1 MNHEY, CDR2 SMNVEV (reference sequence). The CDR3 has 15 amino acids. The covered CDR3 bases are TGTGCCAGCAGACCGTTTAGCGGGACCTACAATGAG. Translating gives CASRPFSGTYNE. From start to end, the CDR3 is CASRPFSGTYNEQFF.

This clone has just a few counts. Read data end 3 residues before the CDR3 end; the end is taken from the germline J gene. The chain links TRBV19 to TRBJ1-2; 10 bases are a match to TRBD1. This CDR3 is built from 15 residues. The germline V gene encodes CDR1 LNHDA and CDR2 SQIVND (reference sequence). The V segment lost 7 bases and the J segment 6 bases; nucleotides outside the gene matches: 11. The part of the CDR3 DNA that was read is TGTGCCAGTATCCCAGAGGCAGGGACAGGGGATGGC. Residues: CASIPEAGTGDG. The whole CDR3 reads CASIPEAGTGDGYTF.

This clone was found many times. The read terminates 3 residues ahead of where the CDR3 ends, so the germline J gene completes it. The V call is TRBV15, the J call TRBJ1-2, with 10 bases fitting TRBD1. The V gene's germline CDR1 is LNHNV and CDR2 YYDKDF (reference sequence). This CDR3 has 15 amino acids. The CDR3 here is CATSRDRTGGRGYTF. The DNA read from the CDR3 is TGTGCCACCAGCAGGGATAGGACAGGGGGTCGAGGC.

A few counts support this clone. The read comes to an end 3 residues before the CDR3 does, leaving the germline J gene to fill in the end. V gene TRBV5-1 combines with J gene TRBJ2-1, with TRBD2 identical over 10 bases. This CDR3 contains 15 residues. Trimming cost V 6 bases and J 1 base; bases outside gene matches: 4. The germline CDR1 and CDR2 sequences are SGHRS and YFSETQ. Here the CDR3 reads CASTEREGSYNEQFF. The CDR3 DNA, read in part, is TGCGCCAGCACCGAGCGGGAGGGTTCCTACAATGAG.